One and the same sample provided the 30 T cell receptor beta chains below, sequenced in a study of blood T cell repertoires in COVID-19. Clones were sequenced by immunoSEQ multiplex PCR, and TCRdb holds only the in-frame ones, with some missing. The sample records about 170,000 clones, roughly 90% being singletons. The specimen sequenced was peripheral blood. The receptors derive from a woman aged 55-70 years with COVID-19, enrolled during active disease.

This clone was counted a single time. The genes are TRBV28 and TRBJ1-2, with a weak D call TRBD1 (6 bases). CDR1 is MDHEN and CDR2 is SYDVKM in the germline V gene. V gave up 5 bases and J gave up 2 bases, with 15 bases separating them. The CDR3 is 15 residues long. DNA of the CDR3: TGTGCCAGCAGTCTTTACAGGGAGGGGAACTATGGCTACACCTTC. This translates into CASSLYREGNYGYTF.

The chain's CDR3 is CASSFDSSGSYEQYF. CDR3 DNA sequence: TGTGCCAGCAGCTTTGACTCCAGCGGATCCTACGAGCAGTACTTC. J is TRBJ2-7 and V is TRBV7-8; a possible D gene is TRBD2 (5 bases). The CDR3 is 15 amino acids. The ends were cut back, 3 bases at V and 1 base at J, with 13 bases in the middle. Germline V gene sequence: CDR1 SGHVS, CDR2 FQNEAQ. Full variable domain (missing parts from reference TRBV7-8 and TRBJ2-7): GAGVSQSPRYKVAKRGQDVALRCDPISGHVSLFWYQQALGQGPEFLTYFQNEAQLDKSGLPSDRFFAERPEGSVSTLKIQRTQQEDSAVYLCASSFDSSGSYEQYFGPGTRLTVT.

The chain employs TRBV14 and TRBJ2-4, with D perhaps matching TRBD2 (7 bases). V lost 2 bases, J lost 6 bases, and 11 bases lay in between. CDR1 SGHDN and CDR2 FVKESK come from the germline V gene. CDR3 length: 14 amino acids. Written as DNA, the CDR3 is TGTGCCAGCAGCCAACGGGGGGCTATAAACATTCAGTACTTC. Translated: CASSQRGAINIQYF.

V is TRBV6-5 and J is TRBJ2-7; 10 bases fit TRBD1. Trimming took 6 bases from V and 3 from J; bases not matched to a gene: 5. CDR1 and CDR2 from the germline V gene are MNHEY and SVGAGI. The CDR3 runs 14 residues. Written as DNA, the CDR3 is TGTGCCAGCAGGGGGGGACAGGGGTACTACGAGCAGTACTTC. Its protein is CASRGGQGYYEQYF.

The J gene is TRBJ1-5, the V gene TRBV5-5, with 7 positions matching TRBD1. Germline V gene lookup returns CDR1 SGHKS and CDR2 YYEKEE (reference sequence). CDR3 length: 14 residues. Unmatched junction bases numbered 6, after V lost 4 bases and J lost 5 bases. CDR3 sequence (DNA): TGTGCCAGCAGCGGCGGGACAGAACATCAGCCCCAGCATTTT. Translating it yields CASSGGTEHQPQHF. The full variable domain, with the rest looked up from reference TRBV5-5 and TRBJ1-5, is DAGVTQSPTHLIKTRGQQVTLRCSPISGHKSVSWYQQVLGQGPQFIFQYYEKEERGRGNFPDRFSARQFPNYSSELNVNALLLGDSALYLCASSGGTEHQPQHFGDGTRLSIL.

This clone was picked up one time. The chain carries TRBV5-8 and TRBJ2-1; a weak D match, TRBD2 (6 bases). V was shortened by 4 bases and J by 0 bases, with 11 bases between the two germline ends. The CDR3 spans 15 residues. Germline V lookup: CDR1 SGHTS, CDR2 YDEGEE. CDR3 residues: CASSLGLASYNEQFF. In DNA form, the CDR3 reads TGTGCCAGCAGCCTGGGACTGGCCTCCTACAATGAGCAGTTCTTC.

The chain combines TRBV6-2 or TRBV6-3 with TRBJ1-3, with D hard to call. V dropped 6 bases and J dropped 4 bases, with 7 bases sitting between them. The CDR3 extends over 12 amino acids. Germline CDR1 and CDR2: MNHEY and SVGEGT. This CDR3 reads CASSEQGNTIYF. The CDR3 DNA is TGTGCCAGCAGCGAACAGGGAAACACCATATATTTT.

V usage is TRBV6-5 and J usage is TRBJ1-2, with unresolved D. Germline V gene sequence: CDR1 MNHEY, CDR2 SVGAGI. The CDR3 consists of 13 residues. V was trimmed by 6 bases and J by 1 base, leaving 9 bases between them. CDR3 coding DNA: TGTGCCAGCAGGGCAGACAATAACTATGGCTACACCTTC. This gives the protein CASRADNNYGYTF.

The gene calls are TRBV7-9 and TRBJ1-1; TRBD1 matches 9 bases. V lost 4 bases, J lost 2 bases, and 2 bases stayed unmatched. Per the germline V gene, CDR1 is SEHNR and CDR2 is FQNEAQ (reference sequence). The CDR3 is made up of 14 amino acids. CDR3 in amino acids: CASSSTGGNTEAFF. DNA of the CDR3: TGTGCCAGCAGCTCGACAGGGGGAAACACTGAAGCTTTCTTT. The full variable domain, with the rest looked up from reference TRBV7-9 and TRBJ1-1, is DTGVSQNPRHKITKRGQNVTFRCDPISEHNRLYWYRQTLGQGPEFLTYFQNEAQLEKSRLLSDRFSAERPKGSFSTLEIQRTEQGDSAMYLCASSSTGGNTEAFFGQGTRLTVV.

The chain has TRBV19 and TRBJ2-1, with D perhaps matching TRBD2 (6 bases). CDR1 and CDR2 (germline): LNHDA, SQIVND (reference sequence). This CDR3 is 15 amino acids long. Trimming removed 7 bases from V and 2 bases from J, with 15 bases in between. CDR3 nucleotides: TGTGCCAGTAATGAGGGCGGGGAGCCCTACAATGAGCAGTTCTTC. It is translated as CASNEGGEPYNEQFF.

The J gene is TRBJ1-2, the V gene TRBV28, with TRBD1 matching 9 bases. The CDR3 is made up of 16 amino acids. V lost 6 bases and J lost 6; bases outside the gene matches: 14. Germline V lookup: CDR1 MDHEN, CDR2 SYDVKM. In nucleotides, the CDR3 is TGTGCCAGCAGAAGTCTGACCCCGGGACAGGGTCATGGCTACACCTTC. Translation gives CASRSLTPGQGHGYTF.

The V call is TRBV4-3, the J call TRBJ2-5, with a possible D match to TRBD1 (5 bases). This CDR3 has 14 residues. V lost 4 bases and J 2 bases, leaving 11 bases between the germline ends. From germline, CDR1 is LGHNA and CDR2 YSLEER. The CDR3 DNA sequence: TGCGCCAGCAGCCCGCGCAGGGCACAAGAGACCCAGTACTTC. Its translation: CASSPRRAQETQYF.

The chain couples TRBV9 to TRBJ1-3; 7 bases map to TRBD1. There are 15 residues in the CDR3. In germline, CDR1 is SGDLS, CDR2 YYNGEE. Germline trimming cut 4 bases from V and 4 bases from J; bases unmatched to any gene: 8. The CDR3 reads CASSRQGIGGNTIYF. The CDR3, as DNA: TGTGCCAGCAGCCGACAGGGAATAGGAGGAAACACCATATATTTT.

This clone was detected once. V is TRBV11-3 and J is TRBJ2-5, with D maybe TRBD1 (6 bases). The length of the CDR3 is 14 residues. The germline gives CDR1 SGHNT, CDR2 YENEEA. CDR3 region: CATNPRGMEETQYF. CDR3 DNA: TGTGCAACTAACCCAAGGGGGATGGAAGAGACCCAGTACTTC.

The chain recombines TRBV18 with TRBJ1-1; 7 nucleotides line up with TRBD1. CDR1 KGHSH and CDR2 LQKENI come from the germline V gene. The CDR3 runs to 17 residues. J gave up 2 bases and V 3 bases, and 12 bases lay outside the gene matches. The DNA for the CDR3 is TGTGCCAGCTCACCTATTCCCATGGGACAGTTTAACACTGAAGCTTTCTTT. Translating gives CASSPIPMGQFNTEAFF.

The rearrangement links TRBV6-5 to TRBJ2-1; 12 bases are shared with TRBD2. V was pared by 1 base and J by 10 bases, with 5 bases of the junction left unmatched. This CDR3 is built from 15 residues. Germline lookup yields CDR1 MNHEY and CDR2 SVGAGI. The CDR3, as DNA: TGTGCCAGCAGTTACTTACTAGCGGGAGGTGGCGAGCAGTTCTTC. Its translation is CASSYLLAGGGEQFF.

V and J are TRBV27 and TRBJ2-1, with D maybe TRBD1 (6 bases). Germline CDR1 and CDR2: MNHEY and SMNVEV (reference sequence). This CDR3 region has 16 residues. V lost 6 bases to trimming and J lost 8 bases, with 23 bases between them. CDR3 sequence reads: CASRGLAGTSMHEQFF. CDR3 nucleotide sequence: TGTGCCAGCAGGGGTCTAGCAGGGACATCAATGCATGAGCAGTTCTTC.

The chain couples TRBV30 to TRBJ2-7; 9 bases match TRBD1. V lost 4 bases to trimming and J lost 5 bases; unmatched junction nucleotides: 12. The CDR3 consists of 15 residues. CDR1 GTSNPN and CDR2 SVGIG come from the germline V gene (reference sequence). The CDR3 loop is CAWKVSGQGRHEQYF. The CDR3, as DNA: TGTGCCTGGAAAGTATCGGGACAGGGTCGACACGAGCAGTACTTC.

The CDR3 DNA reads as TGTGCCAGCAGCGAGACTAGCGGGAGTGCCTACGAGCAGTACTTC. It is translated as CASSETSGSAYEQYF. The chain is built from TRBV3-1 (or the pseudogene TRBV3-2) and TRBJ2-7, with 12 nucleotides matching TRBD2. V trimming: 5 bases; J trimming: 2 bases; junction bases outside the gene matches: 4. The V gene's germline CDR1 is LGHDT and CDR2 YNNKEL (reference sequence). The CDR3 consists of 15 residues.

The V gene is TRBV5-1, the J gene TRBJ2-2; tentative D call: TRBD2 (5 bases). Germline-derived CDR1 and CDR2 are SGHRS and YFSETQ. This CDR3 contains 18 residues. The V end was cut by 1 base, the J end by 4 bases, with 20 bases between. The CDR3 reads CASSLRGVEGSGTGELFF. CDR3 nucleotides: TGCGCCAGCAGCTTGCGGGGAGTCGAGGGTTCGGGCACCGGGGAGCTGTTTTTT.

This clone was detected a few times. This chain connects TRBV5-1 to TRBJ2-2; weak D call: TRBD2 (5 bases). Germline V gives CDR1 SGHRS, CDR2 YFSETQ. The CDR3 extends over 14 amino acids. Trimming removed 4 bases from V and 7 bases from J, with 14 bases in between. The CDR3 DNA reads as TGCGCCAGCAGCCGGAATGTGGGAGACGGGGAGCTGTTTTTT. Its translation is CASSRNVGDGELFF.

The genes are TRBV4-3 and TRBJ1-5; 7 bases agree with TRBD1. V lost 4 bases, J lost 0 bases, and 3 bases stayed unmatched. Germline CDR1 is LGHNA and CDR2 is YSLEER. The CDR3 runs 15 residues. The CDR3 spells CASSRDSDSNQPQHF. CDR3 in DNA: TGCGCCAGCAGCCGGGACAGCGATAGCAATCAGCCCCAGCATTTT.

The chain uses TRBV7-9 and TRBJ2-7, with 7 bases matching TRBD2. Germline V lookup: CDR1 SEHNR, CDR2 FQNEAQ (reference sequence). The CDR3 has 15 amino acids. The V gene end was trimmed by 5 bases and the J gene end by 5 bases; junction bases not matched to a gene: 12. Here the CDR3 DNA reads TGTGCCAGCAGCCCCCTTGGAGCGGGAATTGACGAGCAGTACTTC. Protein sequence: CASSPLGAGIDEQYF.

With regard to this clone: The sample has other DNA sequences that encode this CDR3 too. V gene TRBV19 combines with J gene TRBJ1-1, with TRBD1 as a possible D gene (6 bases). The CDR3 length is 13 residues. Trimming took off 9 bases at V and 2 bases at J, with 13 bases between the two ends. The germline CDR1 and CDR2 sequences are LNHDA and SQIVND (reference sequence). CDR3 protein: CASKTGSNTEAFF. CDR3 in DNA: TGTGCCAGCAAGACAGGATCCAACACTGAAGCTTTCTTT.

The chain uses TRBV19 and TRBJ1-1; the D gene is possibly TRBD1 (6 bases). Trimming removed 3 bases from V and 0 bases from J, with 17 bases in between. This CDR3 contains 17 residues. Germline V gives CDR1 LNHDA, CDR2 SQIVND (reference sequence). The CDR3 protein is CASSIHIRGSLNTEAFF. The CDR3 nucleotides read TGTGCCAGTAGTATCCATATCAGGGGTTCGCTGAACACTGAAGCTTTCTTT.

The chain is built from TRBV5-6 and TRBJ1-3, with TRBD1 matching 7 bases. J lost 0 bases, V lost 4 bases, and 7 bases had no gene match. Germline CDR1 and CDR2: SGHDT and YYEEEE. The CDR3 has 16 residues. Written as DNA, the CDR3 is TGTGCCAGCAGCCAAGGGACAGACCGCTCTGGAAACACCATATATTTT. It is translated as CASSQGTDRSGNTIYF.

The rearrangement uses TRBV11-3 and TRBJ2-3; 9 bases agree with TRBD2. Germline values: CDR1 SGHNT, CDR2 YENEEA. After removal of 3 bases from V and 3 bases from J, the junction contained 4 bases not matched to a gene. There are 15 residues in the CDR3. The CDR3 region is CASSFSSGITDTQYF. CDR3 nucleotide sequence: TGTGCCAGCAGCTTCTCTAGCGGGATAACAGATACGCAGTATTTT.

This clone was detected only a few times. This chain uses TRBV9 with TRBJ1-3; D is perhaps TRBD1 (5 bases). V lost 2 bases and J 2 bases, leaving 11 bases between the germline ends. The CDR3 contains 15 residues. Germline CDR1 SGDLS, CDR2 YYNGEE. The CDR3 nucleotides read TGTGCCAGCAGCGTTCTGTCGGGGGCTGGAAACACCATATATTTT. Translated: CASSVLSGAGNTIYF.

As to this clone: Its ends do not fully match the called genes, so a read error is possible. The J gene is TRBJ2-2, the V gene TRBV7-7, with 9 nucleotides matching TRBD2. The CDR3 contains 17 residues. Germline V CDR1 and CDR2: SSHAT, FNYEAQ (reference sequence). CDR3 in amino acids: CASSLRGLAGYTGELFF. The CDR3 DNA sequence: TGTGCTAGCAGCTTAAGGGGGCTAGCGGGATACACCGGGGAGCTGTTTTTT.

This clone was detected only a few times. J is TRBJ1-4 and V is TRBV28, with 7 bases aligning to TRBD1. Trimming removed 2 bases from V and 8 bases from J; junction bases left unmatched: 8. Germline lookup yields CDR1 MDHEN and CDR2 SYDVKM. CDR3 length equals 15 residues. The CDR3 protein is CASSLGTVRVEKLFF. In nucleotides, the CDR3 is TGTGCCAGCAGTTTAGGGACAGTCCGGGTGGAAAAACTGTTTTTT.